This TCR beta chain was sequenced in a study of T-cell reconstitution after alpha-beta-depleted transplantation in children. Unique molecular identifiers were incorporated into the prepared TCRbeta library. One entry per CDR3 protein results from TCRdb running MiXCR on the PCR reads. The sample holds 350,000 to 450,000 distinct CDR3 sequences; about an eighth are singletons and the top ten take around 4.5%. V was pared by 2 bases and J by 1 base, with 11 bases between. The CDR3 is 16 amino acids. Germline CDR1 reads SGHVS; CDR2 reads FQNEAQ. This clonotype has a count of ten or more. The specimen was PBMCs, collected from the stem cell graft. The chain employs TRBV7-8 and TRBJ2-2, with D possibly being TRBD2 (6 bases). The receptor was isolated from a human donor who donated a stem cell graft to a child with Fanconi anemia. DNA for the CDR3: TGTGCCAGCAGCTTATTTAGGAGGGAGAACACCGGGGAGCTGTTTTTT. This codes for CASSLFRRENTGELFF. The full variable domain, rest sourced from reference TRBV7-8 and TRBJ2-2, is GAGVSQSPRYKVAKRGQDVALRCDPISGHVSLFWYQQALGQGPEFLTYFQNEAQLDKSGLPSDRFFAERPEGSVSTLKIQRTQQEDSAVYLCASSLFRRENTGELFFGEGSRLTVL.